This is a list of T cell receptor beta chains from one sample in a study of T cell responses to AZD1222 COVID-19 vaccine. Assay used: immunoSEQ multiplex PCR; TCRdb lists only in-frame clones, some missing. There are about 39,000 clones in the sample; 88% occur only once, and around 25% lies in the top ten. The sample consisted of peripheral blood, taken 28 days after the second AZD1222 dose. These TCRs come from an adult who received the AZD1222 COVID-19 vaccine. Each CDR3 is given with its conserved first and last residue. A D gene is named only where the DNA matches it firmly. The size entry is marked missing in some rows and otherwise reads once, few, many or a size class.

V,J,size,D,CDR3,DNA
TRBV6-2/TRBV6-3,TRBJ2-7,NA,NA,CASSYPTRQGPSSYEQYF,TGTGCCAGCAGTTACCCAACCCGGCAGGGGCCTAGCTCCTACGAGCAGTACTTC
TRBV4-1,TRBJ2-3,NA,NA,CASSQESRGRPSTDTQYF,TGCGCCAGCAGCCAAGAGTCCCGGGGGAGACCTAGCACAGATACGCAGTATTTT
TRBV9,TRBJ1-4,NA,NA,CASSVGGLEEKLFF,TGTGCCAGCAGCGTCGGGGGCTTGGAAGAAAAACTGTTTTTT
TRBV7-3,TRBJ2-5,NA,TRBD1,CASSLRQGAGETQYF,TGTGCCAGCAGCTTAAGACAGGGGGCGGGCGAGACCCAGTACTTC
TRBV7-2,TRBJ2-1,few,NA,CASSRGLWTQGPNEQFF,TGTGCCAGCAGCCGGGGCCTATGGACCCAGGGGCCAAATGAGCAGTTCTTC
TRBV13,TRBJ2-7,NA,NA,CASSLGENEQYF,TGTGCCAGCAGCTTAGGGGAGAACGAGCAGTACTTC
TRBV5-6,TRBJ2-2,NA,NA,CASSDVGRGNTGELFF,TGTGCCAGCAGCGATGTCGGGCGGGGGAACACCGGGGAGCTGTTTTTT
TRBV11-3,TRBJ2-7,NA,TRBD2,CASSLERTGGEYEQYF,TGTGCCAGCAGCTTAGAACGGACCGGGGGGGAGTACGAGCAGTACTTC
TRBV19,TRBJ2-1,NA,NA,CASSTANSPYNEQFF,TGTGCCAGTAGTACGGCGAATTCCCCTTACAATGAGCAGTTCTTC
TRBV30,TRBJ2-3,NA,TRBD2,CAWGLAGWDTQYF,TGTGCCTGGGGACTAGCGGGGTGGGATACGCAGTATTTT
TRBV5-4,TRBJ2-1,NA,TRBD2,CASSWRTSGGEQFF,TGTGCCAGCAGCTGGAGGACTAGCGGGGGAGAGCAGTTCTTC
TRBV7-3,TRBJ2-3,NA,NA,CASSRRGLTDTQYF,TGTGCCAGCAGCCGGAGGGGGCTCACAGATACGCAGTATTTT
TRBV9,TRBJ1-6,NA,NA,CASSPLGEPPLHF,TGTGCCAGCAGCCCCCTAGGGGAACCACCCCTCCACTTT
TRBV6-5,TRBJ2-2,NA,NA,CASSRGQSPGELFF,TGTGCCAGCAGTCGAGGACAGAGCCCCGGGGAGCTGTTTTTT
TRBV6-5,TRBJ1-2,NA,NA,CASSYRGASGYTF,TGTGCCAGCAGTTACAGAGGGGCAAGTGGCTACACCTTC
TRBV19,TRBJ2-2,NA,NA,CASSSIPGTYSTGELFF,TGTGCCAGTAGTTCAATACCCGGGACATATTCTACGGGGGAGCTGTTTTTT
TRBV14,TRBJ2-5,NA,TRBD2,CASSQDPPGGTQYF,TGTGCCAGCAGCCAAGACCCCCCGGGAGGGACCCAGTACTTC
TRBV6-5,TRBJ1-5,NA,NA,CASTNGGAIQPQHF,TGTGCCAGCACGAACGGGGGCGCGATCCAGCCCCAGCATTTT
TRBV3-1/TRBV3-2,TRBJ1-2,once,NA,CASSLQGLTYGYTF,TGTGCCAGCAGCTTACAGGGACTCACCTATGGCTACACCTTC
TRBV6-2/TRBV6-3,TRBJ2-5,NA,NA,CASSYSNEAPETQYF,TGTGCCAGCAGTTACTCGAACGAGGCCCCAGAGACCCAGTACTTC
TRBV7-3,TRBJ1-4,NA,NA,CASSLTWGRRNEKLFF,TGTGCCAGCAGCTTAACTTGGGGCAGGAGAAATGAAAAACTGTTTTTT
TRBV7-7,TRBJ2-5,once,NA,CASSFGVAETQYF,TGTGCTAGCAGCTTCGGGGTTGCGGAGACCCAGTACTTC
TRBV12-3/TRBV12-4,TRBJ1-2,once,NA,CASRAPGDGYTF,TGTGCCAGCAGGGCCCCGGGCGATGGCTACACCTTC
TRBV7-2,TRBJ2-6,NA,NA,CASSLVSEQTGANVLTF,TGTGCCAGCAGCTTAGTCTCGGAGCAGACCGGGGCCAACGTCCTGACTTTC
TRBV29-1,TRBJ1-5,once,NA,CSARATPNQPQHF,TGCAGCGCCAGGGCCACCCCGAATCAGCCCCAGCATTTT
TRBV5-1,TRBJ2-7,NA,NA,CASSSPSVGVQYF,TGCGCCAGCAGCTCCCCTTCAGTTGGAGTGCAGTACTTC
TRBV5-1,TRBJ1-4,NA,NA,CASSPAGDTSNEKLFF,TGCGCCAGCAGCCCCGCCGGGGACACTTCAAATGAAAAACTGTTTTTT
TRBV12-5,TRBJ1-3,NA,NA,CASGLVVFRDTGNTIYF,TGTGCTAGTGGTTTGGTGGTCTTCAGGGATACTGGAAACACCATATATTTT
TRBV6-2/TRBV6-3,TRBJ1-4,NA,NA,CASSYSAGGANEKLFF,TGTGCCAGCAGTTACTCGGCGGGTGGTGCTAATGAAAAGCTGTTTTTT
TRBV9,TRBJ1-5,NA,NA,CASSVWEENQPQHF,TGTGCCAGCAGCGTATGGGAAGAGAATCAGCCCCAGCATTTT
TRBV5-1,TRBJ2-3,NA,NA,CASSETTDTQYF,TGCGCCAGCAGCGAAACCACAGATACGCAGTATTTT
TRBV29-1,TRBJ1-2,NA,TRBD1,CSSGQPNYGYTF,TGCAGCTCGGGACAGCCCAACTATGGCTACACCTTC
TRBV21-1,TRBJ1-1,NA,NA,CASSRGNTEAFF,TGTGCCAGCAGCCGTGGGAACACTGAAGCTTTCTTT
TRBV18,TRBJ1-1,NA,NA,CASHSRGTLNTEAFF,TGTGCCAGCCACTCAAGGGGGACCCTGAACACTGAAGCTTTCTTT
TRBV7-9,TRBJ1-2,NA,NA,CASSQEGVYGYTF,TGTGCCAGCAGCCAAGAGGGGGTTTATGGCTACACCTTC
TRBV9,TRBJ2-3,NA,NA,CASSVAHRVYDTQYF,TGTGCCAGCAGCGTAGCTCACAGGGTATACGATACGCAGTATTTT
TRBV12-3/TRBV12-4,TRBJ1-5,NA,NA,CASSLESDQPQHF,TGTGCCAGCAGTTTAGAATCTGACCAGCCCCAGCATTTT
TRBV11-2,TRBJ1-6,NA,NA,CASSIDSYNSPLHF,TGTGCCAGCAGTATTGACTCCTATAATTCACCCCTCCACTTT
TRBV7-3,TRBJ1-5,few,TRBD1,CASSLHRGQGQPQHF,TGTGCCAGCAGCCTCCACAGGGGGCAGGGTCAGCCCCAGCATTTT
TRBV19,TRBJ1-2,NA,NA,CASRPTSGINYGYTF,TGTGCCAGTAGGCCTACGTCCGGGATAAACTATGGCTACACCTTC
TRBV5-1,TRBJ1-1,NA,NA,CASSLAGGGTEAFF,TGCGCCAGCAGCTTGGCCGGAGGTGGGACTGAAGCTTTCTTT
TRBV6-5,TRBJ1-6,NA,TRBD1,CAGSDRGGSPLHF,TGTGCCGGATCGGACAGGGGCGGGTCACCCCTCCACTTT
TRBV27,TRBJ2-7,once,TRBD2,CASRTSGRAHEQYF,TGTGCCAGCAGGACTAGCGGGAGGGCCCACGAGCAGTACTTC
TRBV28,TRBJ2-7,NA,NA,CASSLGGSGALPYEQYF,TGTGCCAGCAGTTTAGGGGGTAGCGGAGCCCTACCCTACGAGCAGTACTTC
TRBV6-5,TRBJ2-7,NA,TRBD1,CASSWTGQVTYEQYF,TGTGCCAGCAGCTGGACGGGACAGGTTACCTACGAGCAGTACTTC
TRBV19,TRBJ1-2,NA,NA,CASSIRGTSNYGYTF,TGTGCCAGTAGTATAAGAGGGACTTCTAACTATGGCTACACCTTC
TRBV6-2/TRBV6-3,TRBJ2-7,NA,NA,CASSYEGELSYEQYF,TGTGCCAGCAGTTACGAGGGGGAGCTCTCCTACGAGCAGTACTTC
TRBV5-1,TRBJ2-3,NA,TRBD1,CASSPADRGAGDTQYF,TGCGCCAGCAGCCCCGCGGACAGGGGGGCGGGAGATACGCAGTATTTT
TRBV15,TRBJ2-3,NA,TRBD1,CATSLRTGGGTDTQYF,TGTGCCACCAGCCTGAGGACAGGGGGCGGCACAGATACGCAGTATTTT
TRBV10-1,TRBJ2-1,NA,TRBD2,CASSVEREDLTFYNEQFF,TGCGCCAGCAGTGTCGAGCGGGAGGACCTAACCTTTTACAATGAGCAGTTCTTC
TRBV28,TRBJ2-3,NA,NA,CASSFRSLNLHTQYF,TGTGCCAGCAGTTTTAGGTCTCTAAATCTCCATACGCAGTATTTT
TRBV7-9,TRBJ2-1,NA,NA,CASSSSAAGRYNEQFF,TGTGCCAGCAGCTCTTCAGCGGCAGGGAGATACAATGAGCAGTTCTTC
TRBV6-2/TRBV6-3,TRBJ1-3,NA,NA,CASSYPPGGNTIYF,TGTGCCAGCAGTTATCCGCCGGGCGGAAACACCATATATTTT